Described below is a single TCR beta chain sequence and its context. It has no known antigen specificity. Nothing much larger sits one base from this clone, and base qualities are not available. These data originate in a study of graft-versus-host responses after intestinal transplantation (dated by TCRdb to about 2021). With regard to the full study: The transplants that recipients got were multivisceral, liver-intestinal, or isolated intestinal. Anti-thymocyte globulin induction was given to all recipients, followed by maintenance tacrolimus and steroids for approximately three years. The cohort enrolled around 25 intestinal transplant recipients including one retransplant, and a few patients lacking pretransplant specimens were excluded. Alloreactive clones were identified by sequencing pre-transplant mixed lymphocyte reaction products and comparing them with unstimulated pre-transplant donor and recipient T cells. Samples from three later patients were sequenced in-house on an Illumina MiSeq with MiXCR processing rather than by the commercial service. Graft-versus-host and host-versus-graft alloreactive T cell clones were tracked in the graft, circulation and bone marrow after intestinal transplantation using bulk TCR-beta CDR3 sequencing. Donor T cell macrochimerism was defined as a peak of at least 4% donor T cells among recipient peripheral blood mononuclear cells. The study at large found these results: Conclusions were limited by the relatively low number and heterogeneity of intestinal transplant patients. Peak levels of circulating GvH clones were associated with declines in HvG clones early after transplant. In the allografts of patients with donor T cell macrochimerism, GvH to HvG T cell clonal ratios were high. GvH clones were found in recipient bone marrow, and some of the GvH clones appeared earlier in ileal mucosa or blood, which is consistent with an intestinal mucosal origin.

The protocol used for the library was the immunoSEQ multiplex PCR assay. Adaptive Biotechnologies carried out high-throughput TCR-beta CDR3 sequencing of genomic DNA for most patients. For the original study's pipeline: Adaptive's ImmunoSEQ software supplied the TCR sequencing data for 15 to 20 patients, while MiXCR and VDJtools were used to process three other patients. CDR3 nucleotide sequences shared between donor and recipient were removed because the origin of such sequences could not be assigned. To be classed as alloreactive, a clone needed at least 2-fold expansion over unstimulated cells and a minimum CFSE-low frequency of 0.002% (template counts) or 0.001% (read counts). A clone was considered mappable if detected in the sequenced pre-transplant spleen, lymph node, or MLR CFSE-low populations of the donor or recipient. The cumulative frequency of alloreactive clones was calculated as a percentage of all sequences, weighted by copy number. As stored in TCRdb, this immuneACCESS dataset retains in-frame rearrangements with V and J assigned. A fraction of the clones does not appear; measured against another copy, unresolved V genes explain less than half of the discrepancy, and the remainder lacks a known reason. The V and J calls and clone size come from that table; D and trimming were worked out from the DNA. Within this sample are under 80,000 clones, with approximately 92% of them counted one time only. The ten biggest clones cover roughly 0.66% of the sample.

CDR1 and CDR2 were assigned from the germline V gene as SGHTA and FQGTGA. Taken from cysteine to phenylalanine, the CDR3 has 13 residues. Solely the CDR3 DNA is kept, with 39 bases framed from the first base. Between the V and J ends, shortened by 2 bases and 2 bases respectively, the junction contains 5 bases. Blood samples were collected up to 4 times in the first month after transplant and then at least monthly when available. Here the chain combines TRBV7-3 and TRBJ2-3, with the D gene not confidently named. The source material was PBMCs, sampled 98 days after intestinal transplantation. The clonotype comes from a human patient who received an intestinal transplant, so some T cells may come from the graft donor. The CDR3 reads CASSLGFTDTQYF. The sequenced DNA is TGTGCCAGCAGCTTAGGTTTCACAGATACGCAGTATTTT.